This T cell receptor beta chain was sequenced during a study of monozygotic twins with inflammatory bowel disease. Study-wide points: Among IBD patients, TCRbeta diversity (inverse Simpson) was lower than in healthy co-twins.

A note on this clonotype: Antigen: not known.

CDR3 size: 15 residues. The germline V gene has CDR1 KGHSH and CDR2 LQKENI. TCRdb re-called the 5' RACE reads, yielding one record per CDR3 amino acid sequence without DNA. The sample data list about 380,000 distinct CDR3 sequences. Blood (about 2.5 ml) was collected from every donor individually. The TCR comes from a human donor with ulcerative colitis or Crohn's disease, or a healthy co-twin of an affected twin (not recorded which). The chain couples TRBV18 to TRBJ1-6; TCRdb proposes TRBD1, but this gene call is untestable without DNA. The specimen was blood. This CDR3 reads CASSPSTGKDSPLHF.